Each of the 31 T cell receptor beta chains below was sequenced from the same sample in a study of T cell responses to AZD1222 COVID-19 vaccine (dated by TCRdb to the early 2020s). The time point label on this specimen signifies: about 28 days (+/-7) after the second vaccine dose. Library prep was done by the immunoSEQ multiplex PCR assay. The clones in this table, taken by TCRdb from immuneACCESS, are in-frame only. Not every clone is retained; where verified, under half of the shortfall comes from an unresolved V gene, and the cause of the rest is unknown. The sample table contains 150,000 to 200,000 clones; only one count was recorded for 92% of them. Approximately 1.1% of the sample lies in the top ten. The specimen comprised peripheral blood, sampled 28 days after the second AZD1222 dose. The receptors were gathered from an adult who received the AZD1222 COVID-19 vaccine.

Comment on this clone: This may arise from a read error, as a much more abundant clone is one base away. The rearrangement joins TRBV7-2 to TRBJ1-3, with D possibly TRBD1 on 5 matching bases. CDR1 and CDR2 (germline): SGHTA, FQGNSA. This CDR3 comprises 12 residues. CDR3 protein: CASSPGGNIIYF. CDR3 bases: TGTGCCAGCAGCCCGGGGGGAAACATCATATATTTT.

V usage is TRBV18 and J usage is TRBJ1-6; TRBD1 matches at 7 bases. Germline V CDR1 and CDR2: KGHSH, LQKENI. After removal of 6 bases from V and 8 bases from J, the junction contained 16 bases not matched to a gene. This CDR3 has 17 residues. The CDR3: CASSPLARQGVDSPLHF. In nucleotides, the CDR3 is TGTGCCAGCTCCCCTCTCGCCCGACAGGGTGTTGATTCACCCCTCCACTTT.

This clone was counted once. The gene calls are TRBV5-4 and TRBJ1-2; D gene unclear. This CDR3 spans 14 amino acids. Per germline, CDR1 SGHNT and CDR2 YYREEE (reference sequence). Trimming cost V 2 bases and J 0 bases, with 8 bases left between them. The CDR3 spells CASSFGTSNYGYTF. The CDR3 coding sequence is TGTGCCAGCAGCTTCGGCACCTCTAACTATGGCTACACCTTC.

Of note for this clone: The identical CDR3 is also encoded by other nucleotide sequences in the sample. This chain uses TRBV18 with TRBJ2-3; no clear D gene. Germline-derived CDR1 and CDR2 are KGHSH and LQKENI. The germline V and J ends were trimmed by 3 bases and 1 base, with 5 bases remaining between them. This CDR3 is 13 amino acids long. CDR3 amino acids: CASSPTRTDTQYF. The CDR3 DNA sequence: TGTGCCAGCTCACCTACCCGCACAGATACGCAGTATTTT.

The chain is built from TRBV30 and TRBJ2-7, with 7 bases identical to TRBD1. Germline V gives CDR1 GTSNPN, CDR2 SVGIG (reference sequence). This CDR3 contains 13 residues. V was clipped by 6 bases and J by 2 bases; unmatched bases: 7. This CDR3 reads CACSGQVPYEQYF. The CDR3 DNA sequence: TGTGCCTGTTCTGGACAGGTGCCCTACGAGCAGTACTTC. Full variable domain (rest looked up from reference TRBV30 and TRBJ2-7): SQTIHQWPATLVQPVGSPLSLECTVEGTSNPNLYWYRQAAGRGLQLLFYSVGIGQISSEVPQNLSASRPQDRQFILSSKKLLLSDSGFYLCACSGQVPYEQYFGPGTRLTVT.

This clone was observed a single time. V gene TRBV4-1 combines with J gene TRBJ2-6, with TRBD1 as a possible D gene (6 bases). Germline loops: CDR1 MGHRA, CDR2 YSYEKL. V lost 3 bases and J lost 1, with 10 bases in between. This CDR3 spans 16 amino acids. The CDR3: CASSHVQGSGANVLTF. CDR3 DNA sequence: TGCGCCAGCAGCCATGTACAGGGTTCTGGGGCCAACGTCCTGACTTTC.

The J gene is TRBJ2-4, the V gene TRBV27, with TRBD1 as a possible D gene (5 bases). The CDR3 runs 12 residues. Trimming removed 4 bases from V and 12 bases from J, with 13 bases in between. Germline V gene data show CDR1 as MNHEY and CDR2 as SMNVEV (reference sequence). Written as DNA, the CDR3 is TGTGCCAGCAGTTCCCCCCCAGGGAATCAGTACTTC. Translating gives CASSSPPGNQYF.

The chain recombines TRBV3-1 (or the pseudogene TRBV3-2) with TRBJ2-5; D is unclear. Trimming stripped 3 bases from V and 5 bases from J, with 7 bases between. CDR3 length: 12 amino acids. Germline lookup yields CDR1 LGHDT and CDR2 YNNKEL (reference sequence). This CDR3 is CASSQYRETQYF. The CDR3 nucleotides are TGTGCCAGCAGCCAGTATAGGGAGACCCAGTACTTC.

This clone appeared a single time. V and J are TRBV15 and TRBJ1-1; the D is unclear. The CDR3 totals 14 residues. The germline V gene encodes CDR1 LNHNV and CDR2 YYDKDF (reference sequence). V lost 2 bases to trimming and J lost 1 base, with 8 bases between them. This CDR3 reads CATSRQVTNTEAFF. The CDR3 coding sequence is TGTGCCACCAGCAGACAGGTTACGAACACTGAAGCTTTCTTT. Together with reference TRBV15 and TRBJ1-1, the CDR3 gives the full variable domain: DAMVIQNPRYQVTQFGKPVTLSCSQTLNHNVMYWYQQKSSQAPKLLFHYYDKDFNNEADTPDNFQSRRPNTSFCFLDIRSPGLGDTAMYLCATSRQVTNTEAFFGQGTRLTVV.

The genes are TRBV7-8 and TRBJ1-1; weak D call: TRBD1 (6 bases). This CDR3 is built from 14 residues. Trimming removed 1 base at V and 5 bases at J, with 11 bases between. Germline lookup yields CDR1 SGHVS and CDR2 FQNEAQ. CDR3 DNA sequence: TGTGCCAGCAGCTTAGGGCGGGGGCGGACTGAAGCTTTCTTT. Its protein is CASSLGRGRTEAFF.

V is TRBV6-5 and J is TRBJ1-6; D not resolved. This CDR3 comprises 16 residues. Trimming stripped 2 bases from V and 0 bases from J, with 8 bases between. Germline V lookup: CDR1 MNHEY, CDR2 SVGAGI. The chain's CDR3 is CASSYGRSSYNSPLHF. The CDR3 bases are TGTGCCAGCAGTTACGGCCGGAGCTCCTATAATTCACCCCTCCACTTT.

The chain couples TRBV29-1 to TRBJ1-1; D not resolved. From germline, CDR1 is SQVTM and CDR2 ANQGSEA. This CDR3 comprises 13 residues. Between the trimmed V and J ends, which lost 4 bases and 0 bases, there was a span of 9 bases. CDR3 protein: CSVVGLLNTEAFF. Written as DNA, the CDR3 is TGCAGCGTTGTAGGGCTTTTGAACACTGAAGCTTTCTTT.

This rearrangement joins TRBV9 to TRBJ1-4; no clear D gene. Deletions cut 0 bases from V and 4 bases from J, with 4 bases between. In germline, CDR1 is SGDLS, CDR2 YYNGEE. There are 13 residues in the CDR3. CDR3 region: CASSVGVNEKLFF. CDR3 DNA: TGTGCCAGCAGCGTAGGTGTTAATGAAAAACTGTTTTTT.

The chain employs TRBV28 and TRBJ2-3; D possibly corresponds to TRBD2 (5 bases). The CDR3 totals 15 residues. V gave up 7 bases and J gave up 6 bases, with 20 bases separating them. Germline CDR1 MDHEN, CDR2 SYDVKM. This CDR3 reads CASTPRRAPRDTQYF. The CDR3 coding sequence is TGTGCCAGCACTCCGAGGCGGGCGCCCAGGGATACGCAGTATTTT.

This chain links TRBV7-9 with TRBJ2-5, with D maybe TRBD1 (5 bases). Germline loops: CDR1 SEHNR, CDR2 FQNEAQ (reference sequence). This CDR3 has 14 residues. The V end was cut by 5 bases, the J end by 3 bases, with 13 bases between. The CDR3 DNA sequence: TGTGCCAGCAGCCCCCAGGGCGGAAAAGAGACCCAGTACTTC. Protein sequence: CASSPQGGKETQYF.

The chain joins TRBV15 to TRBJ1-1; D uncertain. The CDR3 is 13 residues long. CDR1 is LNHNV, CDR2 YYDKDF, per germline (reference sequence). V lost 4 bases, J lost 1 base, and 7 bases lay in between. The CDR3 bases are TGTGCCACCAGCATACACACGAACACTGAAGCTTTCTTT. As protein: CATSIHTNTEAFF.

This clone was detected once. The CDR3 sequence is CASSLTGSEKLFF. CDR3 DNA: TGTGCCAGCAGTCTCACAGGGAGTGAAAAACTGTTTTTT. The V and J genes are TRBV12-3 or TRBV12-4 and TRBJ1-4; weak D call: TRBD1 (6 bases). The CDR3 length is 13 residues. V shed 5 bases and J shed 7 bases, with 11 bases lying between them.

The chain recombines TRBV30 with TRBJ2-4; no reliable D call. There are 12 residues in the CDR3. V shed 5 bases and J shed 2 bases, with 7 bases lying between them. Germline CDR1 and CDR2: GTSNPN and SVGIG (reference sequence). CDR3 nucleotides: TGTGCCTGGGGGATTTCCAAAAACATTCAGTACTTC. Amino acid sequence: CAWGISKNIQYF.

The chain is built from TRBV10-2 and TRBJ2-6, with TRBD1 matching 8 bases. The V and J ends lost 7 bases and 0 bases, in that order; junction bases with no gene match: 5. Germline V CDR1 and CDR2: WSHSY, SAAADI. The CDR3 loop spans 16 amino acids. This CDR3 is CASTGQASSGANVLTF. In DNA form, the CDR3 reads TGCGCCAGCACGGGACAGGCAAGCTCTGGGGCCAACGTCCTGACTTTC.

The CDR3 loop reads CASSDTGTTNTGELFF. The CDR3 bases are TGTGCCAGCAGTGATACCGGGACAACAAACACCGGGGAGCTGTTTTTT. The J gene is TRBJ2-2, the V gene TRBV25-1; D possibly corresponds to TRBD1 (6 bases). Trimming removed 3 bases at V and 2 bases at J, with 13 bases between. The length of the CDR3 is 16 residues. Per germline, CDR1 MGHDK and CDR2 SYGVNS.

V gene TRBV7-6 combines with J gene TRBJ2-3, with TRBD2 matching 7 bases. V shed 0 bases, J shed 2 bases, and the junction held 2 bases outside the gene matches. Germline V gene sequence: CDR1 SGHVS, CDR2 FNYEAQ. This CDR3 region has 15 residues. The CDR3, as DNA: TGTGCCAGCAGCTTAGCGGGGGGGGTCACAGATACGCAGTATTTT. Translation gives CASSLAGGVTDTQYF.

DNA of the CDR3: TGTGCCAGTACCCCGACAGGGTCGGCGCAAGAGACCCAGTACTTC. Its translation is CASTPTGSAQETQYF. The gene calls are TRBV19 and TRBJ2-5; 7 positions agree with TRBD1. This CDR3 is 15 amino acids long. The ends lost 7 bases at V and 2 bases at J; junction bases unmatched: 10. Germline CDR1 is LNHDA and CDR2 is SQIVND (reference sequence).

The chain carries TRBV23-1 and TRBJ2-1; tentatively, D is TRBD1 (6 bases). TRBV23-1 is an ORF, and what it does is uncertain. This CDR3 has 17 residues. With 2 bases removed from V and 2 bases from J, the gap between germline ends came to 16 bases. The CDR3 bases are TGCGCCAGCAGTCAACCTTCAGGGGCAATCCCCTACAATGAGCAGTTCTTC. Encoded protein: CASSQPSGAIPYNEQFF.

Here the CDR3 reads CASSHYLRQGWPNTEAFF. The CDR3 DNA reads TGTGCCAGCAGCCATTACTTGAGGCAGGGTTGGCCGAACACTGAAGCTTTCTTT. V gene TRBV14 combines with J gene TRBJ1-1; the D gene is possibly TRBD1 (5 bases). V was pared by 3 bases and J by 1 base, with 21 bases between. The CDR3 consists of 18 residues. CDR1 is SGHDN and CDR2 is FVKESK in the germline V gene.

The gene calls are TRBV27 and TRBJ1-6, with TRBD1 identical over 9 bases. V shed 5 bases, J shed 8 bases, and the junction held 16 bases outside the gene matches. The CDR3 length is 18 residues. In germline, CDR1 is MNHEY, CDR2 SMNVEV (reference sequence). Here the CDR3 reads CASSKGQGGHKADSPLHF. In nucleotides, the CDR3 is TGTGCCAGCAGTAAGGGACAGGGAGGTCATAAGGCTGATTCACCCCTCCACTTT.

This rearrangement joins TRBV6-5 to TRBJ1-2; D is possibly TRBD1 (6 bases). Germline V gene data show CDR1 as MNHEY and CDR2 as SVGAGI. The CDR3 is 15 residues long. V was cut by 1 base and J by 5 bases, with 14 bases left in between. The CDR3: CASSYYGRDMYGYTF. CDR3 bases: TGTGCCAGCAGTTACTATGGTCGGGACATGTATGGCTACACCTTC.

Written as DNA, the CDR3 is TGTGCCAGCAGTTACAGGGAAGGCTACGAGCAGTACTTC. Its protein product is CASSYREGYEQYF. The chain employs TRBV6-5 and TRBJ2-7; D not resolved. Trimming removed 2 bases at V and 3 bases at J, with 8 bases between. The CDR3 is 13 amino acids. Germline CDR1 MNHEY, CDR2 SVGAGI.

The chain employs TRBV15 and TRBJ2-7, with TRBD1 as a possible D gene (6 bases). This CDR3 region has 16 residues. Germline-derived CDR1 and CDR2 are LNHNV and YYDKDF (reference sequence). V shed 1 base and J shed 4 bases, with 17 bases lying between them. CDR3 protein: CATSRVVETQGYEQYF. CDR3 DNA: TGTGCCACCAGCAGAGTCGTGGAAACCCAGGGGTACGAGCAGTACTTC. The full variable domain, its missing parts supplied by reference TRBV15 and TRBJ2-7, is DAMVIQNPRYQVTQFGKPVTLSCSQTLNHNVMYWYQQKSSQAPKLLFHYYDKDFNNEADTPDNFQSRRPNTSFCFLDIRSPGLGDTAMYLCATSRVVETQGYEQYFGPGTRLTVT.

This clone showed up just once. The chain employs TRBV9 and TRBJ2-5; TRBD2 might be the D (7 bases). The CDR3 consists of 15 residues. Deletions cut 6 bases from V and 4 bases from J, with 19 bases between. The germline V gene encodes CDR1 SGDLS and CDR2 YYNGEE. The DNA of the CDR3 is TGTGCCAGCAACTTGGAGGGGGGGCTAGCAGAGACCCAGTACTTC. It translates to CASNLEGGLAETQYF.

The V gene is TRBV10-1, the J gene TRBJ2-7, with 9 nucleotides matching TRBD1. J gave up 2 bases and V 6 bases, and 8 bases lay outside the gene matches. The CDR3 covers 15 residues. Germline CDR1 and CDR2: WNHNN and SYGVQD (reference sequence). The CDR3: CASRSGDRAPYEQYF. Here the CDR3 DNA reads TGCGCCAGCAGGTCCGGGGACAGGGCCCCCTACGAGCAGTACTTC.

The chain couples TRBV27 to TRBJ2-5; a weak D match, TRBD1 (5 bases). Germline values: CDR1 MNHEY, CDR2 SMNVEV (reference sequence). V was clipped by 6 bases and J by 3 bases, with 14 bases between them. The CDR3 totals 14 residues. The CDR3 loop is CASRSQRGKETQYF. Written as DNA, the CDR3 is TGTGCCAGCAGATCTCAAAGGGGAAAAGAGACCCAGTACTTC.